The 14 T cell receptor beta chains given below trace back to one sample, sequenced in a study of Graves' ophthalmopathy and Graves' hyperthyroidism. Researchers took RNA transcripts and amplified TCR beta CDR3 regions from them. An initial RT-PCR round employing HTBI primers preceded a second-round multiplex PCR. MiXCR, run by TCRdb on the multiplex PCR reads, gives a single entry per CDR3 protein. The sample has 260,000 or so distinct CDR3 sequences; approximately 42% are singletons. Material: peripheral blood. The origin of the receptors is an adult man with Graves' ophthalmopathy.

There are a few counts of this clonotype. The junction does not match germline at one end; this may be a read error. The CDR3 sequence: CASSPYGDSRETQYF. The CDR3 bases are TGTGCCAGCAGCCCCTACGGAGATAGCCGGGAGACCCAGTACTTC. V is TRBV5-1 and J is TRBJ2-5, with no clear D. Germline loops: CDR1 SGHRS, CDR2 YFSETQ. The CDR3 is made up of 15 amino acids.

This clonotype was seen once. The chain combines TRBV12-3 or TRBV12-4 with TRBJ1-4; TRBD1 agrees at 8 bases. The CDR3 is made up of 14 amino acids. Losses at the gene ends were 7 bases for V and 6 bases for J; bases not matched to a gene: 7. As DNA, the CDR3 is TGTGCCAGCACTTCAGGGGGCTGGGATGAAAAACTGTTTTTT. Residues: CASTSGGWDEKLFF.

This sequence joins TRBV7-9 and TRBJ1-2, with 8 bases matching TRBD1. Trimming cost V 6 bases and J 12 bases; bases outside gene matches: 12. CDR1 is SEHNR and CDR2 is FQNEAQ in the germline V gene (reference sequence). The CDR3 is 13 residues long. CDR3 in amino acids: CASSYGTGDGNTF. The DNA of the CDR3 is TGTGCCAGCAGTTACGGGACAGGTGATGGAAACACCTTC.

This clonotype was picked up many times. The chain combines TRBV7-9 with TRBJ2-7; D is perhaps TRBD1 or TRBD2 (5 bases each). Germline values: CDR1 SEHNR, CDR2 FQNEAQ (reference sequence). The CDR3 loop spans 14 amino acids. Deletions cut 4 bases from V and 6 bases from J, with 16 bases between. The CDR3 sequence: CASSSERGTAEQYF. As DNA, the CDR3 is TGTGCCAGCAGCTCGGAAAGAGGGACGGCCGAGCAGTACTTC.

This clonotype has only a few counts. The chain is built from TRBV7-6 and TRBJ2-7; TRBD1 matches at 11 bases. The germline V gene has CDR1 SGHVS and CDR2 FNYEAQ. The CDR3 loop spans 16 amino acids. V lost 5 bases and J lost 3; bases outside the gene matches: 9. CDR3 DNA sequence: TGTGCCAGCAGCCCCATGGCCGGGACAGGGGGCTACGAGCAGTACTTC. It yields the protein CASSPMAGTGGYEQYF.

This sequence joins TRBV29-1 and TRBJ1-1; D uncertain. V was cut by 5 bases and J by 3 bases, with 10 bases left in between. Germline V gene lookup returns CDR1 SQVTM and CDR2 ANQGSEA. This CDR3 is 12 amino acids long. DNA for the CDR3: TGCAGCGTTCGCCCCACCTACACTGAAGCTTTCTTT. Translated, it gives CSVRPTYTEAFF.

This clonotype was found a few times. V gene TRBV4-2 combines with J gene TRBJ1-2, with TRBD1 as a possible D gene (5 bases). The germline gives CDR1 LGHNA, CDR2 YNFKEQ. The CDR3 runs 13 residues. Trimming took off 1 base at V and 8 bases at J, with 11 bases between the two ends. CDR3 region: CASSQGDLGGYTF. The CDR3 DNA sequence: TGTGCCAGCAGCCAAGGGGACCTAGGGGGCTACACCTTC.

This clonotype was picked up a small number of times. This chain links TRBV5-1 with TRBJ1-1, with TRBD1 identical over 9 bases. The V segment lost 8 bases and the J segment 4 bases; nucleotides outside the gene matches: 9. Germline assignment: CDR1 SGHRS and CDR2 YFSETQ. The CDR3 runs to 14 residues. The CDR3 bases are TGCGCCAGTCACCCGGACAGGGGTAGCACTGAAGCTTTCTTT. This codes for CASHPDRGSTEAFF. The whole variable domain, filled in from reference TRBV5-1 and TRBJ1-1, reads KAGVTQTPRYLIKTRGQQVTLSCSPISGHRSVSWYQQTPGQGLQFLFEYFSETQRNKGNFPGRFSGRQFSNSRSEMNVSTLELGDSALYLCASHPDRGSTEAFFGQGTRLTVV.

For this clonotype: This clone may be a read error of a much larger clone one base away. This chain uses TRBV7-9 with TRBJ2-5; 7 positions agree with TRBD1. V trimming: 5 bases; J trimming: 3 bases; junction bases outside the gene matches: 0. The CDR3 is 12 residues long. Looked up from germline, CDR1 is SEHNR and CDR2 is FQNEAQ (reference sequence). The CDR3 region is CASSTGEETQYF. The CDR3, as DNA: TGTGCCAGCAGCACAGGGGAAGAGACCCAGTACTTC.

To note about this clonotype: Here the CDR3 omits its conserved ending phenylalanine or tryptophan, so a read error is the likely source. This sequence joins TRBV27 and TRBJ1-1, with 7 bases lining up with TRBD1. V trimming: 6 bases; J trimming: 7 bases; junction bases outside the gene matches: 11. Germline-derived CDR1 and CDR2 are MNHEY and SMNVEV (reference sequence). CDR3 size: 14 residues. The CDR3 spells CASSSITGDNEAFL. The CDR3 DNA reads as TGTGCCAGCAGCTCAATTACAGGGGATAATGAAGCTTTCCTT.

This chain uses TRBV20-1 with TRBJ1-1; D is unresolved. V dropped 5 bases and J dropped 0 bases, with 13 bases sitting between them. The CDR3 runs to 14 residues. Germline lookup yields CDR1 DFQATT and CDR2 SNEGSKA (reference sequence). The CDR3 DNA reads as TGCAGTGCTGAGGGAGCTTTCATGAACACTGAAGCTTTCTTT. Its translation is CSAEGAFMNTEAFF.

V is TRBV7-2 and J is TRBJ2-2; 10 nucleotides line up with TRBD1. The germline V gene has CDR1 SGHTA and CDR2 FQGNSA. CDR3 size: 16 residues. Trimming cost V 4 bases and J 2 bases; bases outside gene matches: 4. CDR3 DNA sequence: TGTGCCAGCAGCTCAAGGACAGGGGGTAACACCGGGGAGCTGTTTTTT. This encodes CASSSRTGGNTGELFF.

On this clonotype itself: The junction differs from germline at one of its ends, possibly a read error. The chain joins TRBV10-3 to TRBJ1-1; D remains ambiguous. This CDR3 region has 13 residues. Germline CDR1 reads ENHRY; CDR2 reads SYGVKD. Here the CDR3 reads CASSYQTSAEAFF. The CDR3, as DNA: TGTGCCAGCAGTTACCAGACAAGTGCTGAAGCTTTCTTT.

In its sample, this clonotype was seen a few times. The chain has TRBV10-3 and TRBJ1-6; perhaps TRBD1 as D (5 bases). Germline CDR1 reads ENHRY; CDR2 reads SYGVKD. The CDR3 loop spans 16 amino acids. The germline V and J ends were trimmed by 3 bases and 2 bases, with 11 bases remaining between them. This CDR3 reads CAISDREDAYNSPLHF. The CDR3 DNA follows: TGTGCCATCAGTGACAGGGAGGACGCCTATAATTCACCCCTCCACTTT.